A single sample gave rise to the 9 T cell receptor beta chains below, sequenced in a study of cytomegalovirus exposure and HLA in healthy donors. PCR primers comprised 60 Vbeta and 13 Jbeta primers. The method was immunoSEQ multiplex PCR; TCRdb's version includes in-frame clones alone and lacks a portion of them. The sample shows 120,000 to 150,000 clones, just under 75% of them seen only once. Sequencing was carried out using PBMCs. These receptors were obtained from a woman aged 18-29 years in good health and CMV-seronegative.

The rearrangement links TRBV7-9 to TRBJ2-5, with 7 bases that match TRBD1. The J call may not be correct, given that the DNA end is closer to TRBJ2-7. The length of the CDR3 is 14 residues. Germline CDR1 reads SEHNR; CDR2 reads FQNEAQ (reference sequence). CDR3 sequence reads: CASSPDRSSYEQYF. The CDR3 DNA sequence: TGTGCCAGCAGCCCGGACAGGAGCTCCTACGAGCAGTACTTC.

A few counts support this clone. V and J are TRBV7-6 and TRBJ1-2; 9 bases are shared with TRBD1. This CDR3 comprises 17 residues. With 5 bases clipped from V and 6 bases from J, the junction kept 16 bases outside the gene matches. Germline V lookup: CDR1 SGHVS, CDR2 FNYEAQ. Here the CDR3 DNA reads TGTGCCAGCAGCGGGGGGGGGATAGAGACAGGGGGGGATGGCTACACCTTC. It specifies CASSGGGIETGGDGYTF.

The chain links TRBV7-8 to TRBJ1-6, with 7 bases matching TRBD1. This CDR3 is 14 amino acids long. V shed 4 bases and J 7 bases; nucleotides not matched to a gene: 4. CDR1 is SGHVS and CDR2 is FQNEAQ in the germline V gene. The CDR3 coding sequence is TGTGCCAGCAGCTACTCAGGGGGGAATTCACCCCTCCACTTT. This encodes CASSYSGGNSPLHF.

This chain uses TRBV19 with TRBJ1-2; D is ambiguous. Germline V gene data show CDR1 as LNHDA and CDR2 as SQIVND (reference sequence). Deletions cut 3 bases from V and 4 bases from J, with 12 bases between. The length of the CDR3 is 14 residues. Here the CDR3 reads CASSILADGYGYTF. In nucleotides, the CDR3 is TGTGCCAGTAGTATTTTGGCAGATGGCTATGGCTACACCTTC.

Concerning this clone itself: Other DNA sequences in the sample encode the same CDR3. The chain links TRBV9 to TRBJ2-2; 9 positions match TRBD2. Germline CDR1 and CDR2: SGDLS and YYNGEE. V dropped 4 bases and J dropped 2; count of bases not matched to a gene: 6. The CDR3 is made up of 16 amino acids. The CDR3 coding sequence is TGTGCCAGCAGCCCTAGACTAGCGGTAAACACCGGGGAGCTGTTTTTT. Protein: CASSPRLAVNTGELFF.

The chain recombines TRBV18 with TRBJ1-1; D might be TRBD1 (5 bases). Between the trimmed V and J ends, which lost 4 bases and 1 base, there was a span of 10 bases. The CDR3 totals 14 residues. Looked up from germline, CDR1 is KGHSH and CDR2 is LQKENI. The CDR3 spells CASSQWTRNTEAFF. The CDR3 DNA follows: TGTGCCAGCTCACAATGGACAAGGAACACTGAAGCTTTCTTT.

This clone turned up a few times. The J gene is TRBJ2-7, the V gene TRBV2; 8 nucleotides agree with TRBD1. Germline CDR1 is SNHLY and CDR2 is FYNNEI. V was pared by 3 bases and J by 4 bases, with 20 bases of the junction left unmatched. This CDR3 has 19 amino acids. The CDR3 sequence: CASSEGSWAGGAKWYEQYV. CDR3 DNA: TGTGCCAGCAGTGAGGGTAGCTGGGCAGGGGGCGCAAAATGGTACGAGCAGTACGTC.

V is TRBV10-1 and J is TRBJ1-3; 8 bases line up with TRBD1. CDR3 length: 15 amino acids. Germline CDR1 reads WNHNN; CDR2 reads SYGVQD (reference sequence). The V gene end was trimmed by 3 bases and the J gene end by 2 bases; junction bases not matched to a gene: 3. The CDR3 spells CASSESDRAGNTIYF. CDR3 DNA: TGCGCCAGCAGTGAATCGGACAGGGCTGGAAACACCATATATTTT.

V usage is TRBV6-6 and J usage is TRBJ1-4; 10 bases match TRBD1. J gave up 5 bases and V 10 bases, and 10 bases lay outside the gene matches. The CDR3 spans 15 residues. Germline V gene sequence: CDR1 MNHNY, CDR2 SVGAGI (reference sequence). The chain's CDR3 is CATRGVGQGNEKLFF. In DNA, the CDR3 is TGTGCCACCCGTGGGGTGGGACAGGGGAATGAAAAACTGTTTTTT.